This T cell receptor (beta chain) was captured in a study of human T cells and chemical hapten exposure. TCRdb re-analysed the RACE reads in MiXCR, keeping a single row per CDR3 protein. The table records fewer than 500,000 distinct CDR3 sequences, about 4.8% of them present only once. This clonotype was counted many times. Time point defined: patch test 1, 2 weeks after DPC sensitization. Treatment specified: therapeutic diphenylcyclopropenone sensitization with weekly scalp DPC. CDR3 length: 13 residues. CDR1 LGHNA and CDR2 YNFKEQ come from the germline V gene. Trimming pared 2 bases from V and 4 bases from J, leaving 7 bases between.

Sequencing was performed on whole blood, taken in connection with sensitization to the hapten diphenylcyclopropenone (DPC). The clonotype was recovered from a woman in her forties or fifties with alopecia areata. Some clones in this sample may be carry-over from other donors' samples. The genes are TRBV4-2 and TRBJ2-3; no reliable D call. This CDR3 is CASSQLKADTQYF. CDR3 in DNA: TGTGCCAGCAGCCAACTAAAGGCAGATACGCAGTATTTT.